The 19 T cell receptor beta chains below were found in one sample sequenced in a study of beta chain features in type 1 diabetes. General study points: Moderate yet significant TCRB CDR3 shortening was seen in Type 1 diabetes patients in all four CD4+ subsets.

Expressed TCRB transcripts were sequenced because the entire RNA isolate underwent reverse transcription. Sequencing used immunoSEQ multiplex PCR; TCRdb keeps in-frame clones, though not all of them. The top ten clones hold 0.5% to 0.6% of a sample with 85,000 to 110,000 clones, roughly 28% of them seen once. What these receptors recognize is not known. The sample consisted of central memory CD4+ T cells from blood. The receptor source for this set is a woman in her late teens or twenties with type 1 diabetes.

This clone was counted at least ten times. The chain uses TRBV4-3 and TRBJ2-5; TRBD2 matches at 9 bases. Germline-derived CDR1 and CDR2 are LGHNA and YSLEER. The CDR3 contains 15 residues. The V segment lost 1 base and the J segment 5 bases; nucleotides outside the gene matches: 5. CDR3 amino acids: CASSQAVAGDETQYF. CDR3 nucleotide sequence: TGCGCCAGCAGCCAAGCAGTAGCGGGAGATGAGACCCAGTACTTC.

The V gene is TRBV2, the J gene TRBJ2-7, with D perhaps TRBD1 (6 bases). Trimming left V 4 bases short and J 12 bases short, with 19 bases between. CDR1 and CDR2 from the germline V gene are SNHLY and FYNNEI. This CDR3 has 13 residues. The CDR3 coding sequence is TGTGCCAGCAGTGTGGGCCCCCGAAGGGACACGTACTTC. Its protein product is CASSVGPRRDTYF.

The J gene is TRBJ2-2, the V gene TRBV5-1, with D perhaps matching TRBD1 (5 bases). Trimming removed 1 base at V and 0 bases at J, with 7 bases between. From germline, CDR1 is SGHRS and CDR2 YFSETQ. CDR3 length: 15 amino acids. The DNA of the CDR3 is TGCGCCAGCAGCTTGTCGACAGCGAACACCGGGGAGCTGTTTTTT. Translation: CASSLSTANTGELFF.

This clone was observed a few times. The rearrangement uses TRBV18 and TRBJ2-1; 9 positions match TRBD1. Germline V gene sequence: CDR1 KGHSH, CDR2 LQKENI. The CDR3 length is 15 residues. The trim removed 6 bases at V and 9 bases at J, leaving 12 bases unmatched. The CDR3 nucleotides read TGTGCCAGCTCCCTATCCAGGACAGGGGATGGTGAGCAGTTCTTC. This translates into CASSLSRTGDGEQFF.

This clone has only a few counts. The CDR3 DNA follows: TGTGCCAGCAGTTTCGGGGTCCAAGAGACCCAGTACTTC. Translating it yields CASSFGVQETQYF. The rearrangement joins TRBV6-1 to TRBJ2-5, with D possibly matching TRBD2 (5 bases). V was pared by 5 bases and J by 1 base, with 8 bases between. The germline V gene has CDR1 MNHNS and CDR2 SASEGT. The CDR3 is 13 residues long.

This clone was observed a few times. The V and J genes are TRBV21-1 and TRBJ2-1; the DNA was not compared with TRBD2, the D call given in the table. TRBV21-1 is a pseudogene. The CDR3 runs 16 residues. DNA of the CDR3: TGTGCCAGCAGACATTTGGGGAGGAATTTCCACAATGAGCAGTTCTTC. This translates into CASRHLGRNFHNEQFF.

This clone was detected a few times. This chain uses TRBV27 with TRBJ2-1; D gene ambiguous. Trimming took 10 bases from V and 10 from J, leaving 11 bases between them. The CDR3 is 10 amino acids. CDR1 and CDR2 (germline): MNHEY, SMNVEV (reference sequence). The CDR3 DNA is TGTGCCACCGCGATCGGGGAGCAGTTCTTC. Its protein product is CATAIGEQFF.

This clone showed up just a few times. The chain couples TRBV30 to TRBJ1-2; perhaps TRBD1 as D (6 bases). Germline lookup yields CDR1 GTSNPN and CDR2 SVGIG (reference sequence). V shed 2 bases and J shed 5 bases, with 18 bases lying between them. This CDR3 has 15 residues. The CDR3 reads CAWSRQGWQTYGYTF. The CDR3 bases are TGTGCCTGGAGTCGCCAGGGGTGGCAAACTTATGGCTACACCTTC.

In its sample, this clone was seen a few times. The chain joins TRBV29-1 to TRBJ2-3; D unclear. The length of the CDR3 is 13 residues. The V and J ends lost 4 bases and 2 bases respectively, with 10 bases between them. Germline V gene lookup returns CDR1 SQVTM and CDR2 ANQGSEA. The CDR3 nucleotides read TGCAGCGTTGCGCCAGATCTCACAGATACGCAGTATTTT. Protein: CSVAPDLTDTQYF.

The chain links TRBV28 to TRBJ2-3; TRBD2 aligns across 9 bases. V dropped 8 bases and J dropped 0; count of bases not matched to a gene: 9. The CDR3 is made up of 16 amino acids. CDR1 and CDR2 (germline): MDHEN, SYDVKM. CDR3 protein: CASGTAGGSSTDTQYF. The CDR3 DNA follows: TGTGCCAGCGGAACGGCGGGAGGGAGCAGCACAGATACGCAGTATTTT.

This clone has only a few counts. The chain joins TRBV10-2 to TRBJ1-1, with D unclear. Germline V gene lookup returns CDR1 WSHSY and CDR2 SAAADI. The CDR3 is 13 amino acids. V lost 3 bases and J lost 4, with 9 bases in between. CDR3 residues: CASSDSSGTEAFF. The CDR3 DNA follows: TGCGCCAGCAGTGACAGTTCGGGCACTGAAGCTTTCTTT.

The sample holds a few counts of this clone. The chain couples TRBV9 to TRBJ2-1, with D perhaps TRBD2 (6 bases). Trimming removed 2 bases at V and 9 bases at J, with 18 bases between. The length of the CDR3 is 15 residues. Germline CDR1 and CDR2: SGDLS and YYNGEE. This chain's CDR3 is CASSVGWTGGSEQFF. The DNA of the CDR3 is TGTGCCAGCAGCGTCGGATGGACTGGGGGGAGTGAGCAGTTCTTC.

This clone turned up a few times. CDR3 DNA sequence: TGCAGCGTTGGATTAGCGGGAGCCTACGAGCAGTACTTC. It encodes CSVGLAGAYEQYF. This chain joins TRBV29-1 and TRBJ2-7, with 9 bases lining up with TRBD2. Germline CDR1 SQVTM, CDR2 ANQGSEA. V shed 4 bases, J shed 2 bases, and the junction held 3 bases outside the gene matches. The CDR3 runs to 13 residues.

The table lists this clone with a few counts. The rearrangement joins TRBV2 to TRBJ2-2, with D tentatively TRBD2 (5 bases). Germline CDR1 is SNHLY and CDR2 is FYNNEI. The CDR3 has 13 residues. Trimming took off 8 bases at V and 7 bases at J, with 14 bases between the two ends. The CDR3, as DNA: TGTGCCAGCCGGTTTCGTAGCGTCGGGGAGCTGTTTTTT. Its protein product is CASRFRSVGELFF.

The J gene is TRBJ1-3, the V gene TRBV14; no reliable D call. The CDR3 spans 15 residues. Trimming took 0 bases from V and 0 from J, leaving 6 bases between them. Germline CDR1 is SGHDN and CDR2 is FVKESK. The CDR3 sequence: CASSQEAYSGNTIYF. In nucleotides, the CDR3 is TGTGCCAGCAGCCAAGAGGCATACTCTGGAAACACCATATATTTT.

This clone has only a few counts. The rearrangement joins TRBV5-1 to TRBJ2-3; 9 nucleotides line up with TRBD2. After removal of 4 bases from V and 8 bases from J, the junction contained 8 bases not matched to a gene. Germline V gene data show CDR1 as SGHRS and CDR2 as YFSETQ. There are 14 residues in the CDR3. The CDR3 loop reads CASSKETSGLTQYF. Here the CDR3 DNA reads TGCGCCAGCAGCAAGGAGACTAGCGGACTTACGCAGTATTTT.

CDR3 in DNA: TGTGCCAGTTTCCATCTGCGGGTAGGGACTTTCTTT. Translation: CASFHLRVGTFF. V is TRBV19 and J is TRBJ1-1; D is undetermined. The CDR3 totals 12 residues. V lost 8 bases and J lost 12, with 19 bases in between. Germline V gene data show CDR1 as LNHDA and CDR2 as SQIVND (reference sequence).

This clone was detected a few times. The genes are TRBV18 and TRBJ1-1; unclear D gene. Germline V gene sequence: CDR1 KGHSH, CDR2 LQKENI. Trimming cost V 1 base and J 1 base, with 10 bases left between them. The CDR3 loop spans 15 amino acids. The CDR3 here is CASSPRADQNTEAFF. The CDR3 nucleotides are TGTGCCAGCTCACCACGGGCAGACCAGAACACTGAAGCTTTCTTT.

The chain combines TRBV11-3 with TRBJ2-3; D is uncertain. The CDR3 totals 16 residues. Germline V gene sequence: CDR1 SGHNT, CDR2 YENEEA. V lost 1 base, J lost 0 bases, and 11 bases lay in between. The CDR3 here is CASSLVRAASTDTQYF. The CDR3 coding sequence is TGTGCCAGCAGCTTAGTGAGAGCTGCTAGCACAGATACGCAGTATTTT.